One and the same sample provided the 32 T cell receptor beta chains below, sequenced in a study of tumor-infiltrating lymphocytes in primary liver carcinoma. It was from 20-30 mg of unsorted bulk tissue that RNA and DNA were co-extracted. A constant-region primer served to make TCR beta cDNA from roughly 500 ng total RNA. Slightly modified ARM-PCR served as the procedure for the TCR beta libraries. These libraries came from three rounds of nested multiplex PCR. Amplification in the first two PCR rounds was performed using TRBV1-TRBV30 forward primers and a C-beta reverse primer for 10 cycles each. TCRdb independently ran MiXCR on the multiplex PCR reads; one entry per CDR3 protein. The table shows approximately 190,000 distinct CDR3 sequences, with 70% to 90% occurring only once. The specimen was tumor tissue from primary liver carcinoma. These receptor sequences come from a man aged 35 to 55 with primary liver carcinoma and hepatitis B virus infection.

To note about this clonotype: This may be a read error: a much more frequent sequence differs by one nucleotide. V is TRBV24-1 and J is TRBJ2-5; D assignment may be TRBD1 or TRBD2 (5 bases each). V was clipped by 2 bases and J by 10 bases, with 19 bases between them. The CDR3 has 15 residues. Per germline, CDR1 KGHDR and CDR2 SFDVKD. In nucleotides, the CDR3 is TGTGCCACCAGTGATTCGATCGCAGGGCCTCGGGGCCAGTACTTC. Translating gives CATSDSIAGPRGQYF.

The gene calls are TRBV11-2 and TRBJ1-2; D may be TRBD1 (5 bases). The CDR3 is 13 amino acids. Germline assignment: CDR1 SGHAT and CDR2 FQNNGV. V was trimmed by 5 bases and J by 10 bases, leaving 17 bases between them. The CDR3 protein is CASSVGRGGNYTF. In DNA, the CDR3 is TGTGCCAGCAGCGTCGGGAGGGGTGGAAACTACACCTTC.

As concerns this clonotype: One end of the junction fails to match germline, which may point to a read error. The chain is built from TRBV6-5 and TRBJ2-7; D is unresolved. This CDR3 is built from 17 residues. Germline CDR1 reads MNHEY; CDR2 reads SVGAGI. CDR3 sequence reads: CPSSPTLGVDGSYEQYF. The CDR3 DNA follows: TGTCCCAGCAGCCCTACACTTGGAGTCGATGGGTCCTACGAGCAGTACTTC.

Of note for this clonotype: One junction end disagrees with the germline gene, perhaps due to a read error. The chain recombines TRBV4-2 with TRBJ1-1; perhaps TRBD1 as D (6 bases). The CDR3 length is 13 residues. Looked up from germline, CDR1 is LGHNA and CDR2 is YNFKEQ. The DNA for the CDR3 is TGCGTCAGCAGCCAAGGGGGGAACGCTGAAGCTTTCTTT. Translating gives CVSSQGGNAEAFF.

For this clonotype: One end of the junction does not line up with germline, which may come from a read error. The CDR3 sequence: CTSNLGHNNEQFF. Here the CDR3 DNA reads TGTACCAGCAATCTCGGACATAACAATGAACAGTTCTTC. V usage is TRBV12-3 or TRBV12-4 and J usage is TRBJ2-1, with D tentatively TRBD1 (5 bases). The CDR3 contains 13 residues.

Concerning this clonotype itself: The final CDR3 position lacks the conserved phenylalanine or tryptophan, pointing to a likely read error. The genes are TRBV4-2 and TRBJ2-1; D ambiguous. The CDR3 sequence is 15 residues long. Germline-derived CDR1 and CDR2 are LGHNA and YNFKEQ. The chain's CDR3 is CACSQDCTTGGEQFL. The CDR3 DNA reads TGTGCCTGCAGCCAAGATTGTACTACCGGCGGTGAGCAGTTCCTC.

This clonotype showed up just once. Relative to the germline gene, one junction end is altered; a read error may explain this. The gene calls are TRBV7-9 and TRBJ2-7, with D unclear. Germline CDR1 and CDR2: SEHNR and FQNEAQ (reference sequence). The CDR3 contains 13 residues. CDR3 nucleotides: TGTGCCAGCAGCTCTGAGATCTCCTACGAGCAATACTTC. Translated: CASSSEISYEQYF.

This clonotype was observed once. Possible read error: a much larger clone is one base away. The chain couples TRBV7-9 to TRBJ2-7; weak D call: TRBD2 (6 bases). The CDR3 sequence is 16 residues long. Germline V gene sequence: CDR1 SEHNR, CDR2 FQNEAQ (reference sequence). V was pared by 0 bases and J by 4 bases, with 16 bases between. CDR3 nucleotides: TGTGCCAGCAGCTTAGCTTCCATTAGCGGAACTTACGAGCAGTACTTC. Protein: CASSLASISGTYEQYF.

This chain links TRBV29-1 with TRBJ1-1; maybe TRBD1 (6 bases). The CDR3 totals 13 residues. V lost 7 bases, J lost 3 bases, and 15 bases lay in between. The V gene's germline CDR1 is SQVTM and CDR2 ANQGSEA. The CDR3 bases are TGCAGCGCTGGGACAAGCGGTGACACTGAAGCTTTCTTT. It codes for CSAGTSGDTEAFF. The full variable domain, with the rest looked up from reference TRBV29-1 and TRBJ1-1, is SAVISQKPSRDICQRGTSLTIQCQVDSQVTMMFWYRQQPGQSLTLIATANQGSEATYESGFVIDKFPISRPNLTFSTLTVSNMSPEDSSIYLCSAGTSGDTEAFFGQGTRLTVV.

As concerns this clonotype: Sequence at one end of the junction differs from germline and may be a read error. In nucleotides, the CDR3 is TGTGCCAGCAGTTCTACAGTGTCCTACGAGCAGTCCTTC. Residues: CASSSTVSYEQSF. The chain uses TRBV6-2 or TRBV6-3 and TRBJ2-7; D unclear. The CDR3 is 13 amino acids. CDR1 and CDR2 from the germline V gene are MNHEY and SVGEGT.

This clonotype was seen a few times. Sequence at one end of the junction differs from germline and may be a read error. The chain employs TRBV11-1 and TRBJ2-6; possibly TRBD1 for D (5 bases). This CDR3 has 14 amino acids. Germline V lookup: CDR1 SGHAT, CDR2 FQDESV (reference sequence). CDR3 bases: TGTGCAAGCAGATGGAACTCTGGGGCCAATGTCCTGACTTTC. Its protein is CASRWNSGANVLTF.

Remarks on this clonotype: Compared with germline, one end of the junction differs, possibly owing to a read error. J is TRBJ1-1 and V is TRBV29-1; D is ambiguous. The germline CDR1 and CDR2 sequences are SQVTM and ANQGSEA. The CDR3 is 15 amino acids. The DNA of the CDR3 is TGCAGCGCTTCCCCGGGTTGGGCTATAAACACCGAAGCTTTCTTT. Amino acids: CSASPGWAINTEAFF.

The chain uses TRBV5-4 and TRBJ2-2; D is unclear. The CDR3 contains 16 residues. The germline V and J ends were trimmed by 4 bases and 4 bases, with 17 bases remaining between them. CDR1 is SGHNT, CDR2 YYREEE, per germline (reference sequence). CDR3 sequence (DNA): TGTGCCAGCAGCCCCGGAATAGCACAGAGCACCGGGGAGCTGTTTTTT. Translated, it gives CASSPGIAQSTGELFF.

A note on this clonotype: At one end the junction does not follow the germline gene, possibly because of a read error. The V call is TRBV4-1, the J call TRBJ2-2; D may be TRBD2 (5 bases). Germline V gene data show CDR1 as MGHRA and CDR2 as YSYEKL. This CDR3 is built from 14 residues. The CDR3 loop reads CASSQVATSGELFF. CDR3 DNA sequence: TGCGCCAGCAGCCAAGTCGCCACCTCCGGGGAGTTGTTTTTT.

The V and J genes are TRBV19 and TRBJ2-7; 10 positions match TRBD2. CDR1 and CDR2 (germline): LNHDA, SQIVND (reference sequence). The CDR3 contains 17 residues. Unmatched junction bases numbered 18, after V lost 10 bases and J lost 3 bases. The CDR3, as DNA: TGTGCCATTACCTCAAAGCCGGCTAGCGGGAGTCTCTACGAGCAGTACTTC. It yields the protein CAITSKPASGSLYEQYF.

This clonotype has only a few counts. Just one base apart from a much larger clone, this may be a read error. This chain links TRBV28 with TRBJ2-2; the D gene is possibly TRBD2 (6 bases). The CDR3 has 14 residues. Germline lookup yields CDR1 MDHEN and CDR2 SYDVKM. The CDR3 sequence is CASSLGGNTGELVF. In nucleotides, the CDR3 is TGTGCCAGCAGTTTAGGAGGGAACACCGGGGAGCTGGTTTTT. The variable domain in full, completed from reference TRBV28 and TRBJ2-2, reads DVKVTQSSRYLVKRTGEKVFLECVQDMDHENMFWYRQDPGLGLRLIYFSYDVKMKEKGDIPEGYSVSREKKERFSLILESASTNQTSMYLCASSLGGNTGELVFGEGSRLTVL.

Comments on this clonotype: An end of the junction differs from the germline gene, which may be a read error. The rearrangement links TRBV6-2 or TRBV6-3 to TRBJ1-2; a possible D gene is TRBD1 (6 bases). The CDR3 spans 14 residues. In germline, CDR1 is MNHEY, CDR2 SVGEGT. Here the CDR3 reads CASRASTALGGYLF. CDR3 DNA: TGTGCCAGCAGAGCCTCGACAGCCCTGGGGGGCTACCTCTTC.

CDR3 in amino acids: CASSHMWDTEAFF. Here the CDR3 DNA reads TGTGCCAGCAGCCATATGTGGGACACTGAAGCTTTCTTT. The V call is TRBV27, the J call TRBJ1-1; D is uncertain. CDR1 and CDR2 (germline): MNHEY, SMNVEV (reference sequence). This CDR3 contains 13 residues. V gave up 6 bases and J gave up 3 bases, with 11 bases separating them.

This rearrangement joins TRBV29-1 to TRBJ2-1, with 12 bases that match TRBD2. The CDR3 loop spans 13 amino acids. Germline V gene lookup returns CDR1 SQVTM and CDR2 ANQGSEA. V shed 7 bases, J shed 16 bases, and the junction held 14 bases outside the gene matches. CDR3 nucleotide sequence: TGCAGCGGGACTAGCGGGAAACTCTATGAGGAATTCTTC. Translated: CSGTSGKLYEEFF.

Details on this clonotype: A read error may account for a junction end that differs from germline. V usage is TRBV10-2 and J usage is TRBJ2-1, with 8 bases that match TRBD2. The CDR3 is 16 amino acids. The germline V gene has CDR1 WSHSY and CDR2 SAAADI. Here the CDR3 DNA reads TGCGTCAGCAGTGAGAGGGCGGGAGGATCGGGTAGTGAGTGGTTCTTC. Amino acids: CVSSERAGGSGSEWFF.

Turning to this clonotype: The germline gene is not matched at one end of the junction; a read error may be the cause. This CDR3 reads CASSRDRWGPHHF. CDR3 in DNA: TGTGCCAGCAGTCGAGACAGGTGGGGGCCCCACCATTTT. This sequence joins TRBV28 and TRBJ1-5; weak D call: TRBD1 (6 bases). This CDR3 spans 13 amino acids. In germline, CDR1 is MDHEN, CDR2 SYDVKM.

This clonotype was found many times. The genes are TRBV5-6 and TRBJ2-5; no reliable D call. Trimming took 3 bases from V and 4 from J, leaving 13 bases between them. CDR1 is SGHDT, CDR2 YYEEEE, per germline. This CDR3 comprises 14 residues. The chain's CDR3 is CASSSTTDLETQYF. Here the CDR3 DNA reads TGTGCCAGCAGCTCGACGACGGATCTAGAGACCCAGTACTTC. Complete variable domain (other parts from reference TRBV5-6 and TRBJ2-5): DAGVTQSPTHLIKTRGQQVTLRCSPKSGHDTVSWYQQALGQGPQFIFQYYEEEERQRGNFPDRFSGHQFPNYSSELNVNALLLGDSALYLCASSSTTDLETQYFGPGTRLLVL.

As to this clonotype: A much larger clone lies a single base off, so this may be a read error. Written as DNA, the CDR3 is TGTGTCAGCAGGCAGAACAATGAGCAGTTCTTC. Its protein product is CVSRQNNEQFF. This chain joins TRBV2 and TRBJ2-1; D gene ambiguous. Per germline, CDR1 SNHLY and CDR2 FYNNEI. CDR3 length: 11 amino acids.

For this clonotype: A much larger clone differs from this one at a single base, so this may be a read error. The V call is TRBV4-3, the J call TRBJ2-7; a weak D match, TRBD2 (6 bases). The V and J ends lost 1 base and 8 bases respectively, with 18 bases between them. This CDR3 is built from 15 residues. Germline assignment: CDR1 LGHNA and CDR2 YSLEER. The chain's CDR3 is CASSQGQGGEDKQYF. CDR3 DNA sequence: TGCGCCAGCAGCCAAGGTCAGGGAGGAGAGGACAAGCAGTACTTC.

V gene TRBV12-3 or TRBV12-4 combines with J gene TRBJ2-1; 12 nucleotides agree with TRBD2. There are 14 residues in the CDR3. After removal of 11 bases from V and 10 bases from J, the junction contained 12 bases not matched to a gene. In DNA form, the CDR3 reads TGTGCCCGCTTCTCTAGCGGGAGGGCGGGGGAGCAGTTCTTC. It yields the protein CARFSSGRAGEQFF.

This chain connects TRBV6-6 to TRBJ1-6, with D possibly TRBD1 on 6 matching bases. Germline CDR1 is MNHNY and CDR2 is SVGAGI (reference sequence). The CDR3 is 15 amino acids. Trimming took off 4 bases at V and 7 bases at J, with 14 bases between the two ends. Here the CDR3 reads CASSFGTGRNSPLHF. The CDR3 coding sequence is TGTGCCAGCAGTTTTGGTACAGGGCGCAATTCACCCCTCCACTTT.

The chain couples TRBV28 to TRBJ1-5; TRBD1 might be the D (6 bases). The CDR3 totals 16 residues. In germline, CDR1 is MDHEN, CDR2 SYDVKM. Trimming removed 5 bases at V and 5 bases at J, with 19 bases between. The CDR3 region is CASSPLGDNIDQPQHF. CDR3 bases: TGTGCCAGCAGTCCCCTAGGGGACAATATCGATCAGCCCCAGCATTTT.

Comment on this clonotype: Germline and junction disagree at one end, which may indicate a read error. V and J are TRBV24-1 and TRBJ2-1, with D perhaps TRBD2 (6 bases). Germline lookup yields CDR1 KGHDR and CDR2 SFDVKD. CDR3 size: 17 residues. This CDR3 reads CTTSEYSTTSSYNEQFF. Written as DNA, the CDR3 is TGTACCACCAGTGAGTATTCTACGACTAGCTCCTACAATGAGCAGTTCTTC.

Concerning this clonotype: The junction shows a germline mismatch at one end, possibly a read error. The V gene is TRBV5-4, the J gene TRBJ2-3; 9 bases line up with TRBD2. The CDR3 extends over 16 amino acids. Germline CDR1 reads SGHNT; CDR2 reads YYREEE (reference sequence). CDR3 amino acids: CTSSLLAGGPTGTQYF. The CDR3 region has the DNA TGTACCAGCAGCTTACTCGCGGGAGGGCCCACAGGTACGCAGTATTTT.

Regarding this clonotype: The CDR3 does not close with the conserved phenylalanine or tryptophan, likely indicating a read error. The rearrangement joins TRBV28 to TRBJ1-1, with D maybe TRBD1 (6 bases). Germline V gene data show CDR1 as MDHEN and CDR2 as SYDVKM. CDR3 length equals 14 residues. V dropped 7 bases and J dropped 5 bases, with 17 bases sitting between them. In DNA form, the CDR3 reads TGTGCCAGCAACATCTTCAGGGGAGGAACTGAAGCTTTCTAT. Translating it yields CASNIFRGGTEAFY.

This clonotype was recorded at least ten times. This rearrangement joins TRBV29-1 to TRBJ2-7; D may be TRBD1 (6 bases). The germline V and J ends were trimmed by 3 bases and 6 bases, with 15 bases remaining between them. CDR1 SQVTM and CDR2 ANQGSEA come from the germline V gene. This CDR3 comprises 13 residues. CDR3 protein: CSVESQGNGEQYF. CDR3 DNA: TGCAGCGTTGAGTCGCAGGGGAACGGCGAGCAGTACTTC.

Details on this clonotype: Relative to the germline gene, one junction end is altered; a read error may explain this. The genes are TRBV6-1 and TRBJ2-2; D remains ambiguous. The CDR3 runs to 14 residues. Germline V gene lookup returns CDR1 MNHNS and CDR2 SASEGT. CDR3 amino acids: CASSESMNTRELFF. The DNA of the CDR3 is TGTGCCAGCAGTGAATCAATGAACACCCGGGAGCTGTTTTTT.